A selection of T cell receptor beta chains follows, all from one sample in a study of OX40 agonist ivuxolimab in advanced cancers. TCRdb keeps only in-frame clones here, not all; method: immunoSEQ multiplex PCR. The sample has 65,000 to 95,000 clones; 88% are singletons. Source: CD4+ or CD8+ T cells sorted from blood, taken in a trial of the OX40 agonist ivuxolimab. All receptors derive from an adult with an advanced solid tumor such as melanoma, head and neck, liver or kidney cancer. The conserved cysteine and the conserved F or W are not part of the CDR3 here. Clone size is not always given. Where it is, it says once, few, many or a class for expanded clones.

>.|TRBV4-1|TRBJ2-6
ASPGIRYSGANVLT
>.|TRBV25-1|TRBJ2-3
ASKLAGVVDTQY
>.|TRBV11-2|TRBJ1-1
ASSTNQGRGTEAF
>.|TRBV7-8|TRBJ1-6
ASSRGIRDSPLH
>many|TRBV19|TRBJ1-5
ASSSWDGNNQPQH
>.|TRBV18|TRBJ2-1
ASSPPLSTSGNEQF
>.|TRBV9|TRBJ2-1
ASSASSGSINEQF
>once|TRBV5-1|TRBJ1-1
ASSLTPDGTEAF
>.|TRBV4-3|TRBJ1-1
ASSQDIAILGAF
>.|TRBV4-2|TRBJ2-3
ASSPSGRDLTDTQY
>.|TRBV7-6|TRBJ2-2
ASSSRQPANTGELF
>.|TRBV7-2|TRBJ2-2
ASSFSLTNTGELF
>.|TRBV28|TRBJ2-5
ASSNRGEGPTLETQY
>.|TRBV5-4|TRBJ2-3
ASSLVGSQLVDTQY
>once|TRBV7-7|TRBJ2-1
ASSLASGRNNEQF
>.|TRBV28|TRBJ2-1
ASSLSGGNEQF
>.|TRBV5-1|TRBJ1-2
ASSSTLGQGQNGYT
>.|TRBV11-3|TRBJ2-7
ASSLETNSYEQY
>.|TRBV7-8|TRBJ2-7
ASSLAPPYEQY
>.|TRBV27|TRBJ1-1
ASTRTGFNTEAF
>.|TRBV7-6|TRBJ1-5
ASSLRGDQPQH
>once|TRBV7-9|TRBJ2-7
ASSLGGLTYEQY
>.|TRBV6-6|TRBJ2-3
ASSFLRDSRTDTQY
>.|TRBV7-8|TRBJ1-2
ASSDPPGRYGYT
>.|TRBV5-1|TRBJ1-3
ASSLSGGDGNTIY
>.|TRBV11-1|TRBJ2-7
ASSARGVSYEQY
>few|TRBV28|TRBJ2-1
ATMRGKNEQF
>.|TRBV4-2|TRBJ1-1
ASSHGLPTEAF
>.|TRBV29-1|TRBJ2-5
SGDMGGEETQY
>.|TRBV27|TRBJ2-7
ASRLLGTGAYEQY
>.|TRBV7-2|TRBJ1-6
ASSLQGDSPLH
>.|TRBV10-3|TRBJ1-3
AISDHSGNTIY
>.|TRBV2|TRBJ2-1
ASDVLAGGLGEQF
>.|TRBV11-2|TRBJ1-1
ASSDPDGNTEAF
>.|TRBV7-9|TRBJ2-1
ASSLVAGSNEQF
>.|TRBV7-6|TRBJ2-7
ASSLAGDEQY
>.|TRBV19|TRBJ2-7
ASSIVRGGHYEQY